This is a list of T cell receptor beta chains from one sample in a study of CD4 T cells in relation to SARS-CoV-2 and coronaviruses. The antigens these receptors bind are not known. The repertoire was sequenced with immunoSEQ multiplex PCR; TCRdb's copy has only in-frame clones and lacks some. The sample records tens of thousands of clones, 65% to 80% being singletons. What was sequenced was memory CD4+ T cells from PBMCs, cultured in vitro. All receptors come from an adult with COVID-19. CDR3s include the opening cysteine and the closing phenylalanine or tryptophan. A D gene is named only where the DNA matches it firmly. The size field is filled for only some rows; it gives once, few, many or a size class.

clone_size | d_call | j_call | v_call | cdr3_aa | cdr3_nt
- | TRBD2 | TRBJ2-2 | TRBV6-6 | CASSYRLAGTGELFF | TGTGCCAGCAGCTACAGACTAGCGGGGACCGGGGAGCTGTTTTTT
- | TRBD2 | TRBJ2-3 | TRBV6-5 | CASSDLAGGSDTQYF | TGTGCCAGCAGCGACCTAGCGGGAGGGTCAGATACGCAGTATTTT
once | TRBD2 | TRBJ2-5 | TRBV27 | CASGKAGDYSPAQYF | TGTGCCAGCGGTAAAGCGGGAGACTACTCCCCGGCCCAGTACTTC
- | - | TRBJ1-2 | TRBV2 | CASSEAGADDYGYTF | TGTGCCAGCAGTGAAGCTGGGGCTGACGACTATGGCTACACCTTC
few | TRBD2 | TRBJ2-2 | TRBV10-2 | CASSSSGRFGELFF | TGCGCCAGCAGTTCTAGCGGAAGGTTCGGGGAGCTGTTTTTT
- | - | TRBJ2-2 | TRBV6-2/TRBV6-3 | CAGSTTGELFF | TGTGCCGGCAGCACTACCGGGGAGCTGTTTTTT
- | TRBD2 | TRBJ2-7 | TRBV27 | CASSLGSGSYSYEQYF | TGTGCCAGCAGTTTAGGTAGCGGGAGCTACTCCTACGAGCAGTACTTC
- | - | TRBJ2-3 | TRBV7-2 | CASSFSSFTDTQYF | TGTGCCAGCAGCTTTAGTAGTTTCACAGATACGCAGTATTTT
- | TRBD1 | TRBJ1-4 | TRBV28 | CASSTRTGGGGNEKLFF | TGTGCCAGCAGTACTCGGACAGGGGGCGGAGGTAATGAAAAACTGTTTTTT
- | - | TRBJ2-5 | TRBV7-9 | CAGGSLAGETQYF | TGTGCCGGCGGCAGTCTGGCCGGGGAGACCCAGTACTTC